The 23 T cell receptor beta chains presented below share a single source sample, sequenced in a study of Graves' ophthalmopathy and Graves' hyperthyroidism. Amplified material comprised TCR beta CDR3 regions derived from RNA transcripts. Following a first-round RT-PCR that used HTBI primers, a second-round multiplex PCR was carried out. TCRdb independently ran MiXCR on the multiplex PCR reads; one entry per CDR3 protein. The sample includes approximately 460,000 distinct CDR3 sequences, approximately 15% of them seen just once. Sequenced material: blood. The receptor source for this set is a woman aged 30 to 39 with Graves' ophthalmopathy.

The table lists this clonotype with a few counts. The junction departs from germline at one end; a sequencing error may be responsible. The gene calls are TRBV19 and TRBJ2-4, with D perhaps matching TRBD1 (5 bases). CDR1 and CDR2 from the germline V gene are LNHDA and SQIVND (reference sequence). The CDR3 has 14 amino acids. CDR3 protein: CASSIDRAKNIKYF. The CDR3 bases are TGTGCCAGTAGTATAGACAGGGCCAAAAACATTAAGTACTTC.

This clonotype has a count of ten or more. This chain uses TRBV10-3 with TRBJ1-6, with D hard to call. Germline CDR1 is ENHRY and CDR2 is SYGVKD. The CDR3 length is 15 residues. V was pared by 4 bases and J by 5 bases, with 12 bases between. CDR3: CAISGGGGNNSPLHF. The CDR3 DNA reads TGTGCCATCAGTGGAGGCGGTGGTAATAATTCACCCCTCCACTTT.

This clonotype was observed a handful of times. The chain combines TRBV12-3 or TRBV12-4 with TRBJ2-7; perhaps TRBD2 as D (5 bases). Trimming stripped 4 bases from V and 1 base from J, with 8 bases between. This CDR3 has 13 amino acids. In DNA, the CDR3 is TGTGCCAGCAGTTCCGGGAAATCCTACGAGCAGTACTTC. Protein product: CASSSGKSYEQYF.

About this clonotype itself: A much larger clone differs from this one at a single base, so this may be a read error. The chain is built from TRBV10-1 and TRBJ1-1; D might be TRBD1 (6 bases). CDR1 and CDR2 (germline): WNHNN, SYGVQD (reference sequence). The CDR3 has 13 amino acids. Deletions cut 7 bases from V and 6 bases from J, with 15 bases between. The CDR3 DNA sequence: TGCGCCAGCATCGGGGGCGGCTACTCTGAAGCTTTCTTT. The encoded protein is CASIGGGYSEAFF.

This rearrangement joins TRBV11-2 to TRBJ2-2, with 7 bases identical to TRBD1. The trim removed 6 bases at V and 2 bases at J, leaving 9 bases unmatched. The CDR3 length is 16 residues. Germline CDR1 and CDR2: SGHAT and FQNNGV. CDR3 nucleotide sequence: TGTGCCAGCAGATATACCGGGACAGCAAACACCGGGGAGCTGTTTTTT. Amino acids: CASRYTGTANTGELFF.

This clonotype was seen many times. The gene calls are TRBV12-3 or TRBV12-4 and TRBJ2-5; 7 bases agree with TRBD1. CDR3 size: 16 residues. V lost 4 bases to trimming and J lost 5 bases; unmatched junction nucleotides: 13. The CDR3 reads CASSSLPTGWGETQYF. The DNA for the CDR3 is TGTGCCAGCAGTTCCCTCCCGACAGGGTGGGGGGAGACCCAGTACTTC.

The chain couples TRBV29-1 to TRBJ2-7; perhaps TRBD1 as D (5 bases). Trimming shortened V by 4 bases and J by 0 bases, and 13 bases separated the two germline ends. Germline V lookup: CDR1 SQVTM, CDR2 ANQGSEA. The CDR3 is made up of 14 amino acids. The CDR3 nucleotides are TGCAGCGTTGCCATGGGTGACAGCTCCTACGAGCAGTACTTC. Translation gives CSVAMGDSSYEQYF.

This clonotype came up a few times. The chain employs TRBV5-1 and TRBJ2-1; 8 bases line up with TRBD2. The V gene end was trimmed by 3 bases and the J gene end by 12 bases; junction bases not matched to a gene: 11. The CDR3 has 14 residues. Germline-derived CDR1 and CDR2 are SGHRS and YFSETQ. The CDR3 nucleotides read TGCGCCAGCAGCTCGGGACTAGAGTTTTTTGGGCAGTTCTTC. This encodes CASSSGLEFFGQFF.

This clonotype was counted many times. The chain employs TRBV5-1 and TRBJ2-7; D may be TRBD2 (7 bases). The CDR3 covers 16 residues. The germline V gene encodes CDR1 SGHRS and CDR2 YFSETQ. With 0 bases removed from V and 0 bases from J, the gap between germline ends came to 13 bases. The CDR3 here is CASSLEPGGLSYEQYF. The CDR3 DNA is TGCGCCAGCAGCTTGGAGCCGGGGGGCCTCTCCTACGAGCAGTACTTC.

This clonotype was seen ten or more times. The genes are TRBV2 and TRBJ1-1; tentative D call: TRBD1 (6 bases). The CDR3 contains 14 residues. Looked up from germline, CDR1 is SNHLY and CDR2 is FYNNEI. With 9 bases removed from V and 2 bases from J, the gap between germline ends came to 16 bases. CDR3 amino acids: CASARGGLNTEAFF. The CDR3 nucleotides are TGTGCCAGTGCACGGGGGGGCCTAAACACTGAAGCTTTCTTT.

CDR3 residues: CASSSYTRQGLYF. CDR3 bases: TGTGCCAGCAGCTCCTATACCCGACAGGGCTTGTACTTC. The chain couples TRBV11-2 to TRBJ2-7; 7 positions match TRBD1. CDR1 SGHAT and CDR2 FQNNGV come from the germline V gene. This CDR3 has 13 amino acids. After removal of 4 bases from V and 12 bases from J, the junction contained 12 bases not matched to a gene.

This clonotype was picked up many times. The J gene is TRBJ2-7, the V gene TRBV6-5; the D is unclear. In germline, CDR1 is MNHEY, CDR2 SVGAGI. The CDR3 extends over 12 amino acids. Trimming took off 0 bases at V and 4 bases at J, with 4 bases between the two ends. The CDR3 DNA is TGTGCCAGCAGTTACTCGAGGTACGAGCAGTACTTC. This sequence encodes CASSYSRYEQYF.

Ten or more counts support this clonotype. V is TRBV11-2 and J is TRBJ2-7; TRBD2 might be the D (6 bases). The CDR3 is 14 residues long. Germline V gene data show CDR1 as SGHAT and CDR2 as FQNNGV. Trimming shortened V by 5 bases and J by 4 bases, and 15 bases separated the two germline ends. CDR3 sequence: CASSGGVGGYEQYF. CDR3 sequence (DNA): TGTGCCAGCAGCGGCGGGGTTGGGGGTTACGAGCAGTACTTC. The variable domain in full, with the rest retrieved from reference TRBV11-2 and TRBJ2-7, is EAGVAQSPRYKIIEKRQSVAFWCNPISGHATLYWYQQILGQGPKLLIQFQNNGVVDDSQLPKDRFSAERLKGVDSTLKIQPAKLEDSAVYLCASSGGVGGYEQYFGPGTRLTVT.

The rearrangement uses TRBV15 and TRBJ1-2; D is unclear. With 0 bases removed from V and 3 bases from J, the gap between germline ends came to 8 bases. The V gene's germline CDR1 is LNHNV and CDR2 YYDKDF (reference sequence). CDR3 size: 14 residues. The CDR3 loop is CATSRERVDYGYTF. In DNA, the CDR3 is TGTGCCACCAGCAGAGAACGGGTAGACTATGGCTACACCTTC.

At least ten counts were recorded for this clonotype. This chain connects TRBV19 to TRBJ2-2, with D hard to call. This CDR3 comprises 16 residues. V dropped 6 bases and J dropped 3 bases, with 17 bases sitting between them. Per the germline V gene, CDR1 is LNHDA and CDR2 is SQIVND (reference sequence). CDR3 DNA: TGTGCCAGTAGCCCCTTAGTCGAAGGCGACACCGGGGAGCTGTTTTTT. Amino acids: CASSPLVEGDTGELFF. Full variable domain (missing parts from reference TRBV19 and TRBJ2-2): DGGITQSPKYLFRKEGQNVTLSCEQNLNHDAMYWYRQDPGQGLRLIYYSQIVNDFQKGDIAEGYSVSREKKESFPLTVTSAQKNPTAFYLCASSPLVEGDTGELFFGEGSRLTVL.

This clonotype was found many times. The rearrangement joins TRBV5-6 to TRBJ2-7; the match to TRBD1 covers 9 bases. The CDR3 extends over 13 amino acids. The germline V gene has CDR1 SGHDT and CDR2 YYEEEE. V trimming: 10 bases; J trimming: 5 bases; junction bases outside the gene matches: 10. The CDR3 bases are TGTGCCTCGAAAGGGACAGGGTGGCACGAGCAGTACTTC. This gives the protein CASKGTGWHEQYF.

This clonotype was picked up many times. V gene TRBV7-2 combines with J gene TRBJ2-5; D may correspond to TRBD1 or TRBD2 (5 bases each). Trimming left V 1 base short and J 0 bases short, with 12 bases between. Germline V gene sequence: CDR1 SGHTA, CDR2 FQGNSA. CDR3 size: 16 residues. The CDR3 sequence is CASSLESGPYQETQYF. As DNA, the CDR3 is TGTGCCAGCAGCTTAGAATCGGGGCCGTACCAAGAGACCCAGTACTTC.

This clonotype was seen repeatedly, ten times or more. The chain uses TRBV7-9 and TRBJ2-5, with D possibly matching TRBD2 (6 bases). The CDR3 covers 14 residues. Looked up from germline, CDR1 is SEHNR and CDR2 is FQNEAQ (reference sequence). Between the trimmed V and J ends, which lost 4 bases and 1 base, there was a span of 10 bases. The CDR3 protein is CASSSPGGQETQYF. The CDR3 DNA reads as TGTGCCAGCAGCTCGCCCGGGGGCCAAGAGACCCAGTACTTC.

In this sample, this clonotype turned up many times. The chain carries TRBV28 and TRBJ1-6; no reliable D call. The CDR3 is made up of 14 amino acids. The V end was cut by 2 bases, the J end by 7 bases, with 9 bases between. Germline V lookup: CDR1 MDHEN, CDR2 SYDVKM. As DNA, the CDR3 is TGTGCCAGCAGTTTAGCAAGCCACAATTCACCCCTCCACTTT. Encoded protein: CASSLASHNSPLHF.

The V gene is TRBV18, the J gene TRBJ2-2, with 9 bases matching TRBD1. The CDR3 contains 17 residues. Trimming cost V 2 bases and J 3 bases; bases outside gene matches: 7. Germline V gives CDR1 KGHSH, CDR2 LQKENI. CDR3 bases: TGTGCCAGCTCACCATCCTGGACAGGGGCTTACACCGGGGAGCTGTTTTTT. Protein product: CASSPSWTGAYTGELFF.

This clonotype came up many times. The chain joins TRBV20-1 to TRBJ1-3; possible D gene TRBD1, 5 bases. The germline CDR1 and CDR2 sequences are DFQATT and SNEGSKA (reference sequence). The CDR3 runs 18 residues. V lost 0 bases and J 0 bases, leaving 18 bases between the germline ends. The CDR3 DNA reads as TGCAGTGCTAGAGATCTTTCTGCCGGGGCAGTCTCTGGAAACACCATATATTTT. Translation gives CSARDLSAGAVSGNTIYF.

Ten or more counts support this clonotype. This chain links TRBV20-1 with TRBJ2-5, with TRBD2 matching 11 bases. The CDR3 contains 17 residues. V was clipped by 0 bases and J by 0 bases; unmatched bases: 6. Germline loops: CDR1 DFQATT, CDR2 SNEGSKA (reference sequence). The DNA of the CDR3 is TGCAGTGCTAGAGATCCCCTAGCGGGAGGCCACCAAGAGACCCAGTACTTC. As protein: CSARDPLAGGHQETQYF.

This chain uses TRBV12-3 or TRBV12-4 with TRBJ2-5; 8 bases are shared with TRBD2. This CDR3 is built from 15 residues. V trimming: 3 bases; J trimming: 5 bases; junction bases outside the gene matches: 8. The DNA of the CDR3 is TGTGCCAGCAGTTTCGCCCCAGCGGGGGATGAGACCCAGTACTTC. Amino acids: CASSFAPAGDETQYF.